This entry lists 20 T cell receptor beta chains sequenced from one sample in a study of beta chain features in type 1 diabetes. The sequenced template was cDNA made from the entire isolated RNA. The data were produced by immunoSEQ multiplex PCR, yet TCRdb's version contains in-frame clones alone and is incomplete. The sample includes 600,000 or so clones, about 14% seen only once; the top ten take nearly 0.04%. Study-level points and caveats: Shorter TCRB CDR3s, moderately but significantly so, marked every one of the four CD4+ subsets in Type 1 diabetes patients.

These receptors are not linked to any known antigen. Source material: naive CD4+ T cells from blood. The receptor set was obtained from a man younger than 35 with type 1 diabetes.

This chain uses TRBV4-2 with TRBJ1-2; TRBD1 matches 10 bases. CDR3 length equals 15 residues. Trimming cost V 1 base and J 4 bases; bases outside gene matches: 3. CDR1 is LGHNA, CDR2 YNFKEQ, per germline. The CDR3 is CASSQGQGAFYGYTF. Written as DNA, the CDR3 is TGTGCCAGCAGCCAAGGACAGGGGGCGTTCTATGGCTACACCTTC.

The chain uses TRBV29-1 and TRBJ2-1; 13 positions match TRBD2. V dropped 6 bases and J dropped 9; count of bases not matched to a gene: 8. Germline-derived CDR1 and CDR2 are SQVTM and ANQGSEA. This CDR3 comprises 14 residues. This CDR3 reads CSVERLAGGGEQFF. CDR3 nucleotides: TGCAGCGTCGAGAGACTAGCGGGAGGAGGTGAGCAGTTCTTC.

The chain carries TRBV30 and TRBJ2-2; D not resolved. The length of the CDR3 is 16 residues. Germline lookup yields CDR1 GTSNPN and CDR2 SVGIG (reference sequence). The V end lost 0 bases, the J end lost 6 bases, and 17 bases lay between the germline ends. CDR3 sequence (DNA): TGTGCCTGGAGTGTCGGTGCGGCCGGGCGTGCCGGGGAGCTGTTTTTT. It translates to CAWSVGAAGRAGELFF.

This sequence joins TRBV6-1 and TRBJ2-1; no definite D call. V lost 3 bases and J 8 bases, leaving 23 bases between the germline ends. Germline V gene lookup returns CDR1 MNHNS and CDR2 SASEGT. CDR3 length equals 17 residues. As DNA, the CDR3 is TGTGCCAGCAGTGATAGGGCAGTAAGATCGGTTTCCCATGAGCAGTTCTTC. This sequence encodes CASSDRAVRSVSHEQFF.

A word on this clone: Different DNA sequences within this sample yield the same CDR3. DNA of the CDR3: TGTGCCAGCAGCCTTCGACAGGGATCGAACTATGGCTACACCTTC. It yields the protein CASSLRQGSNYGYTF. V usage is TRBV7-2 and J usage is TRBJ1-2; 7 bases match TRBD1. The CDR3 length is 15 residues. CDR1 and CDR2 (germline): SGHTA, FQGNSA. Losses at the gene ends were 5 bases for V and 2 bases for J; bases not matched to a gene: 8.

This sequence joins TRBV6-6 and TRBJ2-2; 7 nucleotides line up with TRBD2. Trimming cost V 10 bases and J 4 bases; bases outside gene matches: 9. Germline assignment: CDR1 MNHNY and CDR2 SVGAGI (reference sequence). This CDR3 region has 14 residues. The CDR3 spells CATIPSGTTGELFF. In DNA form, the CDR3 reads TGTGCCACAATTCCCAGCGGGACCACCGGGGAGCTGTTTTTT.

This sequence joins TRBV4-2 and TRBJ2-1; D gene uncertain. V gave up 4 bases and J gave up 8 bases, with 12 bases separating them. The CDR3 runs to 13 residues. Germline V CDR1 and CDR2: LGHNA, YNFKEQ. CDR3 sequence reads: CASSPIRLDEQFF. The CDR3 nucleotides read TGTGCCAGCAGCCCCATAAGATTGGATGAGCAGTTCTTC.

This clone was observed a few times. The gene calls are TRBV7-9 and TRBJ1-1; 10 positions agree with TRBD1. Germline V gene sequence: CDR1 SEHNR, CDR2 FQNEAQ (reference sequence). This CDR3 has 14 residues. The V gene end was trimmed by 4 bases and the J gene end by 5 bases; junction bases not matched to a gene: 4. In nucleotides, the CDR3 is TGTGCCAGCAGCTCCTGGACAGGGGGGACTGAAGCTTTCTTT. This encodes CASSSWTGGTEAFF.

The chain joins TRBV27 to TRBJ2-6, with a possible D match to TRBD1 (6 bases). The CDR3 length is 19 residues. Trimming shortened V by 4 bases and J by 0 bases, and 19 bases separated the two germline ends. Germline V lookup: CDR1 MNHEY, CDR2 SMNVEV (reference sequence). DNA of the CDR3: TGTGCCAGCAGTTCGGGGTTTACAGGGAGCCTCTCTGGGGCCAACGTCCTGACTTTC. Its protein is CASSSGFTGSLSGANVLTF.

The rearrangement joins TRBV29-1 to TRBJ2-5; D call uncertain. Germline V gene data show CDR1 as SQVTM and CDR2 as ANQGSEA. With 5 bases removed from V and 2 bases from J, the gap between germline ends came to 12 bases. The length of the CDR3 is 13 residues. The CDR3 DNA reads as TGCAGCGTTTGGTGGCAATTACAAGAGACCCAGTACTTC. It yields the protein CSVWWQLQETQYF.

Only a few counts were recorded for this clone. V and J are TRBV4-3 and TRBJ1-1; D call uncertain. CDR3 size: 18 residues. Trimming took 0 bases from V and 0 from J, leaving 17 bases between them. Germline loops: CDR1 LGHNA, CDR2 YSLEER. In DNA, the CDR3 is TGCGCCAGCAGCCAAGATCTGGGTATACTCTTGATGAACACTGAAGCTTTCTTT. Translating it yields CASSQDLGILLMNTEAFF.

V is TRBV7-9 and J is TRBJ2-2; D is undetermined. Germline V gene data show CDR1 as SEHNR and CDR2 as FQNEAQ (reference sequence). The CDR3 consists of 13 residues. V lost 6 bases, J lost 2 bases, and 7 bases lay in between. The CDR3 nucleotides read TGTGCCAGCAGGCAGATTAACACCGGGGAGCTGTTTTTT. It codes for CASRQINTGELFF. Together with reference TRBV7-9 and TRBJ2-2, the CDR3 gives the full variable domain: DTGVSQNPRHKITKRGQNVTFRCDPISEHNRLYWYRQTLGQGPEFLTYFQNEAQLEKSRLLSDRFSAERPKGSFSTLEIQRTEQGDSAMYLCASRQINTGELFFGEGSRLTVL.

The chain is built from TRBV4-2 and TRBJ1-2; tentative D call: TRBD1 (6 bases). The CDR3 sequence is 14 residues long. Germline CDR1 LGHNA, CDR2 YNFKEQ. Trimming shortened V by 4 bases and J by 8 bases, and 17 bases separated the two germline ends. The CDR3 loop is CASSPPQGGGGYTF. The DNA for the CDR3 is TGTGCCAGCAGCCCACCGCAGGGAGGGGGAGGCTACACCTTC.

As to this clone: The junction departs from germline at one end; a sequencing error may be responsible. The CDR3 region is CASSLGATGSSGANVLTF. For the CDR3, the DNA is TGTGCTAGCAGCTTAGGGGCGACAGGGAGTTCTGGGGCCAACGTCCTGACTTTC. This chain joins TRBV7-7 and TRBJ2-6; TRBD1 matches at 7 bases. The length of the CDR3 is 18 residues. Germline assignment: CDR1 SSHAT and CDR2 FNYEAQ (reference sequence).

The CDR3 DNA is TGTGCCAGCAGCTTAAGGGGGACACTCACCGGGGAGCTGTTTTTT. Encoded protein: CASSLRGTLTGELFF. The chain recombines TRBV7-3 with TRBJ2-2, with D possibly being TRBD1 (6 bases). V shed 1 base and J shed 4 bases, with 10 bases lying between them. The CDR3 spans 15 residues. Germline assignment: CDR1 SGHTA and CDR2 FQGTGA.

This clone appeared a few times. The chain carries TRBV9 and TRBJ2-7, with D possibly matching TRBD1 (6 bases). CDR3 size: 14 residues. V was shortened by 3 bases and J by 4 bases, with 14 bases between the two germline ends. Germline CDR1 is SGDLS and CDR2 is YYNGEE. CDR3 bases: TGTGCCAGCAGCGGACAGGAGAACAAGTACGAGCAGTACTTC. This translates into CASSGQENKYEQYF.

This clone was seen more than once but under ten times. The chain has TRBV7-2 and TRBJ2-3; D gene unclear. From germline, CDR1 is SGHTA and CDR2 FQGNSA. The V gene lost 2 bases and the J gene lost 5 bases, with 14 bases spanning the gap. This CDR3 region has 15 residues. The CDR3 here is CASSLFYGEGDTQYF. The CDR3 DNA follows: TGTGCCAGCAGCTTATTTTACGGTGAAGGAGATACGCAGTATTTT.

This clone was observed a handful of times. As DNA, the CDR3 is TGTGCCAGCAGTTATATTACTAGCGGGGCCTACAATGAGCAGTTCTTC. Residues: CASSYITSGAYNEQFF. V and J are TRBV6-5 and TRBJ2-1; 10 bases fit TRBD2. V lost 3 bases to trimming and J lost 2 bases; unmatched junction nucleotides: 4. This CDR3 is built from 16 residues. Germline CDR1 reads MNHEY; CDR2 reads SVGAGI.

This clone occurred a few times. V gene TRBV30 combines with J gene TRBJ2-1; 8 nucleotides agree with TRBD1. Germline loops: CDR1 GTSNPN, CDR2 SVGIG (reference sequence). The CDR3 covers 12 residues. Trimming at V came to 8 bases and at J to 3 bases, leaving 3 bases not matched to a gene. The CDR3 region is CAVTGVYNEQFF. CDR3 DNA: TGTGCCGTGACAGGGGTCTACAATGAGCAGTTCTTC. Complete variable domain (other parts from reference TRBV30 and TRBJ2-1): SQTIHQWPATLVQPVGSPLSLECTVEGTSNPNLYWYRQAAGRGLQLLFYSVGIGQISSEVPQNLSASRPQDRQFILSSKKLLLSDSGFYLCAVTGVYNEQFFGPGTRLTVL.

The rearrangement uses TRBV28 and TRBJ1-1; D gene uncertain. CDR3 length: 10 amino acids. V lost 6 bases to trimming and J lost 11 bases, with 10 bases between them. Germline CDR1 is MDHEN and CDR2 is SYDVKM. CDR3 sequence: CASRRKRAFF. CDR3 nucleotide sequence: TGTGCCAGCAGGCGAAAACGGGCTTTCTTT.